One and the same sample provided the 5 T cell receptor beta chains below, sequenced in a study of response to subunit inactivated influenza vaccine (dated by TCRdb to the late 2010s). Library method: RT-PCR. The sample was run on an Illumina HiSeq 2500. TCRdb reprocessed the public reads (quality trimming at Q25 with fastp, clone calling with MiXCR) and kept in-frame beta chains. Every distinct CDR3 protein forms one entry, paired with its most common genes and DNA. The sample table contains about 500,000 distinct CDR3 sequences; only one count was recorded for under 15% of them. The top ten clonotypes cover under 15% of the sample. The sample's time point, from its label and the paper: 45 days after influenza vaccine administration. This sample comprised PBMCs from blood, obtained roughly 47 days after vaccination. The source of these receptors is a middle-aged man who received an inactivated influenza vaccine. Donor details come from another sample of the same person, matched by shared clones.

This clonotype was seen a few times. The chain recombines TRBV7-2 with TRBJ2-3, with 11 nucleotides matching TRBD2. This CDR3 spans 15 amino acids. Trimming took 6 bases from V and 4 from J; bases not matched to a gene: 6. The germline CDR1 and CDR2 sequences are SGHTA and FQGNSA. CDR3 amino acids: CASRISGRVADTQYF. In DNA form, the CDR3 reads TGTGCCAGCAGGATTAGCGGGAGGGTGGCAGATACGCAGTATTTT.

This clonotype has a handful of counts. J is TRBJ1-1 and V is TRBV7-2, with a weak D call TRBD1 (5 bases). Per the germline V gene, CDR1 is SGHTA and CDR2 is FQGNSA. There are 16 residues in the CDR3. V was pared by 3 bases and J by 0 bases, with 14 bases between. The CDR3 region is CASSFSGGGLNTEAFF. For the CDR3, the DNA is TGTGCCAGCAGCTTCTCCGGGGGAGGGTTGAACACTGAAGCTTTCTTT.

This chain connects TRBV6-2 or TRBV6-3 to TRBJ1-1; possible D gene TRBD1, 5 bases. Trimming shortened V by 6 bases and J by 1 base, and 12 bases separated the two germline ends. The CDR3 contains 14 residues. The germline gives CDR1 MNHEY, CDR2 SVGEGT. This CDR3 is CASRAPGPNTEAFF. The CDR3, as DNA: TGTGCCAGCAGAGCGCCGGGACCGAACACTGAAGCTTTCTTT.

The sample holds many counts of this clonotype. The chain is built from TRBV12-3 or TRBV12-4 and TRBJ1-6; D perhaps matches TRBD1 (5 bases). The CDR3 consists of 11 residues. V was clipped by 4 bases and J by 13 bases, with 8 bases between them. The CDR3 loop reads CASSSKGPLHF. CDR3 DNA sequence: TGTGCCAGCAGTTCTAAGGGGCCCCTCCACTTT.

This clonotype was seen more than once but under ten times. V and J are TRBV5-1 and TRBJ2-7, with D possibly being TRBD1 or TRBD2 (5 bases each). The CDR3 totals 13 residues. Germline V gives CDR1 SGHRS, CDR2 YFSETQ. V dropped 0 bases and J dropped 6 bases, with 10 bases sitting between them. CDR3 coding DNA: TGCGCCAGCAGCTTGGATTCCGGGACCGAGCAGTACTTC. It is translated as CASSLDSGTEQYF. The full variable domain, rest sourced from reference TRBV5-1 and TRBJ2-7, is KAGVTQTPRYLIKTRGQQVTLSCSPISGHRSVSWYQQTPGQGLQFLFEYFSETQRNKGNFPGRFSGRQFSNSRSEMNVSTLELGDSALYLCASSLDSGTEQYFGPGTRLTVT.